This TCR beta chain is drawn from a study of blood T cell repertoires in COVID-19. Study as a whole: T cells, B-cell-depleted T cells, or PBMCs provided the cDNA or gDNA that served as material.

Here immunoSEQ multiplex PCR was the method, and the copy in TCRdb shows in-frame clones only, minus some. Found here are about 260,000 clones, approximately 89% of them singletons; the top ten hold approximately 2.7%. V was shortened by 3 bases and J by 0 bases, with 12 bases between the two germline ends. This CDR3 spans 15 amino acids. The germline gives CDR1 LGHNA, CDR2 YSLEER. Only a few counts were recorded for this clone. Enrollees, about 18 to 100 years old, lived in some 24 US areas. Participants were placed into cohorts based on the clinical history they reported. Contact with a PCR-confirmed or clinician-diagnosed COVID-19 case occurred within 2 weeks of entry.

This sequence originates from a man aged 40-49 years who had been exposed to COVID-19. Sequenced input: PBMCs or T cells enriched from blood (not recorded which). The chain recombines TRBV4-3 with TRBJ2-7; TRBD2 is a possible D gene (7 bases). The CDR3: CASSHRGGASYEQYF. The CDR3 DNA sequence: TGCGCCAGCAGCCATAGAGGGGGGGCCTCCTACGAGCAGTACTTC.